The present entry profiles one T cell receptor (beta chain) with its context. Per germline, CDR1 SGHRS and CDR2 YFSETQ. The CDR3 extends over 15 amino acids. J gave up 7 bases and V 7 bases, and 11 bases lay outside the gene matches. The repertoire was sequenced with immunoSEQ multiplex PCR; TCRdb's copy has only in-frame clones and lacks some. There are approximately 300,000 clones in the sample; around 86% occur only once, and 1.5% to 2% lies in the top ten. This sample is drawn from a study of blood T cell repertoires in COVID-19. About the study: The cDNA or gDNA used as material had been derived from T cells, B-cell-depleted T cells, or PBMCs.

What was sequenced was peripheral blood. This sequence joins TRBV5-1 and TRBJ2-2, with TRBD2 matching over 9 bases. The clonotype originates from a woman aged 50 to 60 with acute or convalescent COVID-19. The CDR3 here is CASRDSGSRIGELFF. The CDR3 nucleotides read TGCGCCAGCCGGGATAGCGGGAGTCGTATCGGGGAGCTGTTTTTT.